Listed below are T cell receptor beta chains from one sample, sequenced in a study of long-term antiretroviral therapy in people with HIV. Some clones are missing from TCRdb's copy, which holds only in-frame ones; the method was immunoSEQ multiplex PCR. Here the sample spans roughly 40,000 clones, 75% to 90% being singletons. The specimen was unsorted PBMCs, collected just before starting antiretroviral therapy. Receptor source: a woman aged 18-35 years with HIV. Each CDR3 is given with its conserved first and last residue. Fields, in order: CDR3 length, V gene, J gene, D gene, clone size, CDR3 protein, CDR3 DNA. A D gene is named only where the DNA matches it firmly. Size values are once, few and many counts, or a class for expanded clones, and some rows have none.

13,TRBV7-9,TRBJ2-7,TRBD2,-,CASSLSGNYEQYF,TGTGCCAGCAGCCTCAGCGGGAACTACGAGCAGTACTTC
14,TRBV10-3,TRBJ2-7,TRBD1,-,CAISESGQAYEQYF,TGTGCCATCAGTGAGTCGGGACAGGCCTACGAGCAGTACTTC
17,TRBV5-1,TRBJ1-3,-,-,CASSLRGGLGTGNTIYF,TGCGCCAGCAGCTTACGTGGGGGTCTGGGGACTGGAAACACCATATATTTT
15,TRBV15,TRBJ1-2,-,-,CATSREGRGLDGYTF,TGTGCCACCAGCAGAGAGGGGAGGGGTTTGGATGGCTACACCTTC
16,TRBV4-3,TRBJ2-7,-,-,CASSSRRGASSYEQYF,TGCGCCAGCAGCTCCCGGCGCGGGGCGAGCTCCTACGAGCAGTACTTC
13,TRBV27,TRBJ2-4,TRBD2,once,CASSFPTSASLYF,TGTGCCAGCAGTTTCCCGACTAGCGCCTCCCTCTACTTC
16,TRBV5-5,TRBJ2-7,-,-,CASSLVPTGPLGEQYF,TGTGCCAGCAGCTTGGTCCCGACAGGACCTTTGGGGGAGCAGTACTTC
15,TRBV2,TRBJ1-1,TRBD1,-,CASSFRTGGIAEAFF,TGTGCCAGCAGTTTTAGGACAGGGGGCATCGCTGAAGCTTTCTTT
15,TRBV4-3,TRBJ2-3,TRBD2,once,CASSQLAGGTDTQYF,TGCGCCAGCAGCCAACTAGCGGGAGGTACAGATACGCAGTATTTT
15,TRBV7-3,TRBJ1-1,-,few,CASSLNSGLNTEAFF,TGTGCCAGCAGCTTAAACTCAGGGCTGAACACTGAAGCTTTCTTT
13,TRBV19,TRBJ2-1,-,-,CASRANTYNEQFF,TGTGCCAGTAGGGCTAATACCTACAATGAGCAGTTCTTC
16,TRBV11-2,TRBJ2-6,-,-,CASSLSSESGANVLTF,TGTGCCAGCAGCTTAAGCTCGGAATCTGGGGCCAACGTCCTGACTTTC
14,TRBV28,TRBJ1-5,-,-,CASREGLSNQPQHF,TGTGCCAGCAGGGAGGGGCTTAGCAATCAGCCCCAGCATTTT
13,TRBV6-5,TRBJ2-1,-,-,CATRGTLFNEQFF,TGTGCCACCCGGGGGACGTTATTCAATGAGCAGTTCTTC
11,TRBV7-3,TRBJ1-3,-,-,CASSSGNTIYF,TGTGCCAGCAGCTCTGGAAACACCATATATTTT
12,TRBV7-9,TRBJ2-5,TRBD1,-,CASETGTETQYF,TGTGCCAGCGAGACAGGGACAGAGACCCAGTACTTC
12,TRBV6-5,TRBJ2-2,-,-,CASSYSQGELFF,TGTGCCAGCAGTTACTCCCAGGGGGAGCTGTTTTTT
14,TRBV29-1,TRBJ2-1,TRBD2,few,CSASGRASPNEQFF,TGCAGCGCCAGCGGGAGGGCGTCTCCCAATGAGCAGTTCTTC
15,TRBV28,TRBJ2-1,-,few,CASSSLQGSSNEQFF,TGTGCCAGCAGTTCCTTACAGGGCTCCTCCAATGAGCAGTTCTTC
16,TRBV2,TRBJ2-2,-,-,CASSALGGANTGELFF,TGTGCCAGCAGTGCCTTGGGGGGCGCGAACACCGGGGAGCTGTTTTTT
15,TRBV7-2,TRBJ1-5,-,-,CASSSTSRFGQPQHF,TGTGCCAGCAGCTCTACTTCCAGGTTTGGACAGCCCCAGCATTTT
14,TRBV7-2,TRBJ1-3,-,-,CASSGRSSGNTIYF,TGTGCCAGCAGTGGGAGGAGCTCTGGAAACACCATATATTTT
14,TRBV7-2,TRBJ1-5,-,-,CASSLVVSNQPQHF,TGTGCCAGCAGCTTAGTAGTTAGCAATCAGCCCCAGCATTTT
14,TRBV27,TRBJ2-3,TRBD1,-,CASRDRPYTDTQYF,TGTGCCAGCAGGGACAGGCCGTACACAGATACGCAGTATTTT
14,TRBV6-6,TRBJ2-5,TRBD2,-,CASSRLAERETQYF,TGTGCCAGCAGTAGACTAGCGGAGAGGGAGACCCAGTACTTC
16,TRBV7-8,TRBJ2-7,TRBD1,-,CASRRGQGTKSYEQYF,TGTGCCAGCAGGAGGGGACAGGGGACTAAATCCTACGAGCAGTACTTC
17,TRBV5-6,TRBJ2-1,TRBD1,-,CASSFRDRGGYRNEQFF,TGTGCCAGCAGTTTCCGGGACAGGGGCGGGTACAGGAATGAGCAGTTCTTC
15,TRBV7-3,TRBJ2-1,-,-,CASSLGPSSYNEQFF,TGTGCCAGCAGCTTGGGACCGAGCTCCTACAATGAGCAGTTCTTC